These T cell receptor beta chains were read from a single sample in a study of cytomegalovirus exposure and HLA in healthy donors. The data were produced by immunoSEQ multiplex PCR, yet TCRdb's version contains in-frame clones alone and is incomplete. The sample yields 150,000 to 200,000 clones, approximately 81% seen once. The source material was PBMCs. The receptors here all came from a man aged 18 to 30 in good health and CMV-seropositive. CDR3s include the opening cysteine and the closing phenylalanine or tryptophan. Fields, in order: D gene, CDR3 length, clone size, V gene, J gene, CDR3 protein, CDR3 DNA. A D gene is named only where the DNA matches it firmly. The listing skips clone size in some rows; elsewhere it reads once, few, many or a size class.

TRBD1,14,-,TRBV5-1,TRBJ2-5,CASSRGQGGETQYF,TGCGCCAGCAGCCGGGGACAGGGGGGAGAGACCCAGTACTTC
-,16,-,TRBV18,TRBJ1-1,CASSPPIRGSDTEAFF,TGTGCCAGCTCACCTCCTATCCGAGGATCGGACACTGAAGCTTTCTTT
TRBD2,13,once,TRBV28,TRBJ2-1,CASSGTSYNEQFF,TGTGCCAGCAGTGGGACTAGTTACAATGAGCAGTTCTTC
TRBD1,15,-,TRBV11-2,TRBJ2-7,CASSTTGTGPYEQYF,TGTGCCAGCAGCACAACAGGGACAGGGCCCTACGAGCAGTACTTC
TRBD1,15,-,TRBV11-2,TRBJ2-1,CASSQRGTGNNEQFF,TGTGCCAGCAGCCAGAGGGGGACAGGGAACAATGAGCAGTTCTTC
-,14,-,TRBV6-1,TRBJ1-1,CASRLSGFNTEAFF,TGTGCCAGCAGGCTTTCAGGGTTTAACACTGAAGCTTTCTTT
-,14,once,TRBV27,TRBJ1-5,CASSLQGDNQPQHF,TGTGCCAGCAGTTTACAGGGTGACAATCAGCCCCAGCATTTT
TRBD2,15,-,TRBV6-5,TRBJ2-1,CASRSGTSGRPPQFF,TGTGCCAGCAGATCCGGGACTAGCGGGAGGCCCCCGCAGTTCTTC
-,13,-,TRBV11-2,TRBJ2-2,CASGTGNTGELFF,TGTGCCAGCGGAACGGGGAACACCGGGGAGCTGTTTTTT
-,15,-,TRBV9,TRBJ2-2,CASSVAGLAAGELFF,TGTGCCAGCAGCGTAGCAGGCCTAGCAGCCGGGGAGCTGTTTTTT
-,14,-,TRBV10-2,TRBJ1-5,CAGGDTWGNQPQHF,TGCGCCGGAGGGGATACGTGGGGCAATCAGCCCCAGCATTTT
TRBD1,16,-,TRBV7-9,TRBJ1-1,CASSPPTGGVVTEAFF,TGTGCCAGCAGCCCGCCGACAGGGGGGGTGGTCACTGAAGCTTTCTTT
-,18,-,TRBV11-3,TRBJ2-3,CASSLTDRPGWAQDTQYF,TGTGCCAGCAGCTTAACTGATCGACCAGGATGGGCCCAAGATACGCAGTATTTT
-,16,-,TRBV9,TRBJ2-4,CASSVGAILAKNIQYF,TGTGCCAGCAGCGTAGGGGCAATCCTAGCCAAAAACATTCAGTACTTC
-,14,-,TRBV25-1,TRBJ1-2,CASSESRSNYGYTF,TGTGCCAGCAGTGAATCCAGGTCTAACTATGGCTACACCTTC
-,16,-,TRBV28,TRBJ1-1,CASSSPGAGFNTEAFF,TGTGCCAGCAGTTCCCCTGGGGCAGGCTTTAACACTGAAGCTTTCTTT
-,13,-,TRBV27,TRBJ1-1,CASSLRGATEAFF,TGTGCCAGCAGTTTAAGGGGTGCCACTGAAGCTTTCTTT
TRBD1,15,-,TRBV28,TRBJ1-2,CASNAGSRGKNGYTF,TGTGCCAGCAATGCCGGATCCAGGGGGAAGAATGGCTACACCTTC
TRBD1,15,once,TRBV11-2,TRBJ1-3,CASSLDRGSGNTIYF,TGTGCCAGCAGCCTGGACAGGGGGTCTGGAAACACCATATATTTT
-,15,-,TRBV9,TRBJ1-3,CASSADRSGGNTIYF,TGTGCCAGCAGCGCCGACAGGTCGGGAGGAAACACCATATATTTT
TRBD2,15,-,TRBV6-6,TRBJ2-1,CASSYSTSRGDEQFF,TGTGCCAGCAGTTACTCGACATCGCGGGGGGATGAGCAGTTCTTC
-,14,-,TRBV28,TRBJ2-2,CASAGQGNTGELFF,TGTGCCAGCGCCGGGCAGGGGAACACCGGGGAGCTGTTTTTT
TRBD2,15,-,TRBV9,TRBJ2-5,CASSVGLAEKETQYF,TGTGCCAGCAGCGTTGGACTAGCTGAGAAAGAGACCCAGTACTTC
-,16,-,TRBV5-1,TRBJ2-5,CASSLIAGAPQETQYF,TGCGCCAGCAGCTTGATCGCGGGGGCCCCTCAAGAGACCCAGTACTTC
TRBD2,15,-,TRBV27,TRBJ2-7,CASSSLAGESYEQYF,TGTGCCAGCAGTTCACTAGCGGGAGAGTCCTACGAGCAGTACTTC
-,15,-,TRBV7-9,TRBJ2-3,CASSPQGALTDTQYF,TGTGCCAGCAGCCCACAAGGAGCTCTCACAGATACGCAGTATTTT
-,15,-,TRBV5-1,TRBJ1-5,CASSLDPYSNQPQHF,TGCGCCAGCAGCTTGGACCCCTATAGCAATCAGCCCCAGCATTTT
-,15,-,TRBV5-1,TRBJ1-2,CASSLDSYSNYGYTF,TGCGCCAGCAGTTTGGACAGCTACTCTAACTATGGCTACACCTTC
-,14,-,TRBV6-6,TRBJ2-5,CASSYEPPYGTQYF,TGTGCCAGCAGTTACGAACCTCCTTACGGGACCCAGTACTTC
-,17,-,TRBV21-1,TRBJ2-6,CASSKVGQGAGANVLTF,-
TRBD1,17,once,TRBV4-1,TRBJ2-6,CASSQEGQVSGANVLTF,TGCGCCAGCAGCCAAGAGGGACAGGTCTCTGGGGCCAACGTCCTGACTTTC
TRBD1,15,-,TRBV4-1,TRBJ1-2,CASSQGDRVAYGYTF,TGCGCCAGCAGCCAAGGGGACAGGGTTGCCTATGGCTACACCTTC
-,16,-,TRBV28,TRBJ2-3,CASSSLLDSAADTQYF,TGTGCCAGCAGTTCTTTGCTCGACTCCGCCGCAGATACGCAGTATTTT
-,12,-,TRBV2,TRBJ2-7,CASTRDTYEQYF,TGTGCCAGCACTCGGGACACCTACGAGCAGTACTTC
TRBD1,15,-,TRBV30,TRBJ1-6,CAWSHPDRANSPLHF,TGTGCCTGGAGTCACCCTGACAGGGCAAATTCACCCCTCCACTTT
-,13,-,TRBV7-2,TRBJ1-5,CASSLDRDQPQHF,TGTGCCAGCAGCTTAGACAGGGATCAGCCCCAGCATTTT
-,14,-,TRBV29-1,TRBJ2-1,CSGRRGGSYNEQFF,TGCAGCGGACGCCGGGGAGGATCCTACAATGAGCAGTTCTTC
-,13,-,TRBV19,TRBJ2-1,CASSIQRNNEQFF,TGTGCCAGTAGTATTCAGCGGAACAATGAGCAGTTCTTC
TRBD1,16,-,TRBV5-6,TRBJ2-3,CASSSLHRGSTDTQYF,TGTGCCAGCAGCTCCCTACACAGGGGGAGCACAGATACGCAGTATTTT
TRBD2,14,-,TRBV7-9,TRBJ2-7,CASSLRGSSDEQYF,TGTGCCAGCAGCTTACGCGGGAGCTCCGACGAGCAGTACTTC
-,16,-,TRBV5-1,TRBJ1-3,CASSLGQASSGNTIYF,TGCGCCAGCAGCTTGGGACAGGCCAGCTCTGGAAACACCATATATTTT
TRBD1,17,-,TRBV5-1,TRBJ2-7,CASSLGFSTGRFGEQYF,TGCGCCAGCAGCTTGGGATTCTCGACAGGGAGATTTGGCGAGCAGTACTTC
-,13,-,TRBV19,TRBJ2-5,CASSINRQETQYF,TGTGCCAGTAGTATTAACAGGCAAGAGACCCAGTACTTC
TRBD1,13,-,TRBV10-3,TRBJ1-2,CAIRGTVNYGYTF,TGTGCCATCAGGGGGACAGTAAACTATGGCTACACCTTC
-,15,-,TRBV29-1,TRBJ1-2,CSVRNYLQGNYGYTF,TGCAGCGTCCGAAACTATCTTCAGGGTAACTATGGCTACACCTTC
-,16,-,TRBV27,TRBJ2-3,CASARVYGSSTDTQYF,TGTGCCAGCGCCCGGGTCTACGGGAGTAGCACAGATACGCAGTATTTT
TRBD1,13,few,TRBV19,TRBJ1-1,CASSPTGTTEAFF,TGTGCCAGTAGTCCGACAGGGACAACTGAAGCTTTCTTT
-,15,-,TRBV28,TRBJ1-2,CASSPPSTGQYGYTF,TGTGCCAGCAGTCCTCCGAGCACAGGCCAATATGGCTACACCTTC
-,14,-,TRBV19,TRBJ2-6,CASSRRSGANVLTF,TGTGCCAGTAGTCGTAGATCTGGGGCCAACGTCCTGACTTTC
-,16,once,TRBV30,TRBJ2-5,CAWSVRSGQYQETQYF,TGTGCCTGGAGTGTAAGAAGCGGACAGTACCAAGAGACCCAGTACTTC
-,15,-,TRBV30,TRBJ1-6,CAWNSIRENNSPLHF,TGTGCCTGGAATTCAATCCGAGAAAATAATTCACCCCTCCACTTT